The 16 T cell receptor beta chains listed next were all sequenced from one sample in a study of T cell clonality in common variable immunodeficiency. Using immunoSEQ multiplex PCR, the repertoire was profiled, and TCRdb retains in-frame clones only, with some absent. This sample carries around 50,000 clones, none of them present only once. Sequenced input: peripheral blood mononuclear cells. The receptors stem from a person between 18 and 75 years old in good health.

This clone was seen at least ten times. The CDR3 sequence is CASSLTGGQPQHF. The CDR3 bases that were read are TGTGCCAGCAGCTTGACAGGGGGTCAACCC. This chain connects TRBV7-2 to TRBJ1-5, with 9 bases identical to TRBD1. The CDR3 goes on 3 residues after the read ends, and that part is filled in from the germline J gene. This CDR3 contains 13 residues. Germline V gene sequence: CDR1 SGHTA, CDR2 FQGNSA.

This clone occurred many times. The read stops 3 residues short of the end of the CDR3; the missing end is completed from the germline J gene. J is TRBJ2-3 and V is TRBV19; D is uncertain. Germline V gives CDR1 LNHDA, CDR2 SQIVND (reference sequence). V lost 0 bases to trimming and J lost 0 bases, with 13 bases between them. The length of the CDR3 is 17 residues. The CDR3 reads CASSIEAGDTSTDTQYF. CDR3 bases read: TGTGCCAGTAGTATAGAGGCAGGAGATACTAGCACAGATACG.

This clone was seen ten or more times. The sequenced fragment ends 3 residues before the CDR3 boundary, so the rest is inferred from the germline J gene. This chain joins TRBV5-1 and TRBJ2-7; 11 bases match TRBD1. Per germline, CDR1 SGHRS and CDR2 YFSETQ. Germline trimming cut 3 bases from V and 5 bases from J; bases unmatched to any gene: 4. This CDR3 region has 14 residues. The sequenced part of the CDR3 DNA is TGCGCCAGCAGCTATAGGGACAGGGGGAACGAG. Amino acids: CASSYRDRGNE. The full CDR3 protein reads CASSYRDRGNEQYF.

Ten or more counts support this clone. Read data end 3 residues before the CDR3 end; the end is taken from the germline J gene. The chain has TRBV12-3 or TRBV12-4 and TRBJ2-5; 8 bases align to TRBD2. V was clipped by 3 bases and J by 4 bases; unmatched bases: 4. The CDR3 covers 14 residues. The sequenced CDR3 bases are TGTGCCAGCAGTTTGACCCGGGGGGGAGAGACC. Amino acids: CASSLTRGGET. The whole CDR3 sequence reads CASSLTRGGETQYF.

In this sample, this clone turned up many times. The CDR3 end lies 3 residues beyond the end of the read and is filled in from the germline J gene. The chain recombines TRBV11-3 with TRBJ2-1; maybe TRBD2 (7 bases). CDR1 and CDR2 from the germline V gene are SGHNT and YENEEA. The V gene lost 2 bases and the J gene lost 5 bases, with 13 bases spanning the gap. This CDR3 spans 15 amino acids. CDR3 DNA (partial): TGTGCCAGCAGCTTAACGGGGGGCGGAAACAATGAG. Residues: CASSLTGGGNNE. The entire CDR3 protein reads CASSLTGGGNNEQFF.

There are a few counts of this clone. The read finishes 3 residues shy of the CDR3 end, and the germline J gene is used to complete it. The chain is built from TRBV10-2 and TRBJ2-6, with unresolved D. The CDR3 spans 13 residues. Germline V gene sequence: CDR1 WSHSY, CDR2 SAAADI. The V end lost 7 bases, the J end lost 4 bases, and 8 bases lay between the germline ends. The chain's CDR3 is CASKEAGANVLTF. The CDR3 bases that were read are TGCGCCAGCAAAGAAGCCGGGGCCAACGTC.

This clone appeared many times. The DNA ends 3 residues before the CDR3 does, and the rest of the CDR3 is filled in from the germline J gene. The rearrangement joins TRBV7-7 to TRBJ1-1; D gene unclear. The length of the CDR3 is 14 residues. Between the trimmed V and J ends, which lost 6 bases and 1 base, there was a span of 12 bases. Germline V gene data show CDR1 as SSHAT and CDR2 as FNYEAQ (reference sequence). CDR3 sequence reads: CASRRLDTNTEAFF. CDR3 DNA (partial): TGTGCCAGCAGGCGCCTCGACACGAACACTGAA.

This clone has a count of ten or more. The missing CDR3 end, 3 residues past where the read stops, is filled in from the germline J gene. V is TRBV5-6 and J is TRBJ1-1; TRBD1 might be the D (6 bases). The CDR3 loop spans 14 amino acids. Germline-derived CDR1 and CDR2 are SGHDT and YYEEEE. Trimming removed 4 bases at V and 4 bases at J, with 14 bases between. CDR3 residues: CASSRDTLGTEAFF. The covered CDR3 bases are TGTGCCAGCAGCCGGGACACCTTGGGCACTGAA.

This clone was counted many times. The observed sequence ends 3 residues before the CDR3 terminus, with the missing tail filled in from the germline J gene. The V gene is TRBV13, the J gene TRBJ2-1; TRBD2 aligns across 14 bases. Per germline, CDR1 PRHDT and CDR2 FYEKMQ (reference sequence). The length of the CDR3 is 16 residues. V shed 5 bases and J 7 bases; nucleotides not matched to a gene: 7. CDR3 bases read: TGTGCCAGCAGCCCCCGACTAGCGGGGGGGCGGAATGAG. Translation gives CASSPRLAGGRNE. The entire CDR3 is CASSPRLAGGRNEQFF.

The sample holds many counts of this clone. Its ends do not fully match the called genes, so a read error is possible. The read ends 3 residues shy of where the CDR3 ends; the end is completed using the germline J gene. The chain recombines TRBV20-1 with TRBJ2-1, with D possibly being TRBD1 (6 bases). This CDR3 spans 14 amino acids. Per the germline V gene, CDR1 is DFQATT and CDR2 is SNEGSKA (reference sequence). CDR3 bases read: TGCAGTGCCCAGGGTGGGACACATTACAGTGAG. As protein: CSAQGGTHYSE. The CDR3 as a whole reads CSAQGGTHYSEQFF.

This clone was seen at least ten times. The CDR3 extends 3 residues past the end of the read, so its final part is completed from the germline J gene. V is TRBV28 and J is TRBJ2-7; a weak D match, TRBD2 (5 bases). The V gene's germline CDR1 is MDHEN and CDR2 SYDVKM. The CDR3 extends over 18 amino acids. Trimming shortened V by 6 bases and J by 0 bases, and 24 bases separated the two germline ends. CDR3 DNA, as far as it was read: TGTGCCAGCAGAGGAGCGGTAATAAGACGTACCCCCTCCTACGAG. It encodes CASRGAVIRRTPSYE. The full CDR3 protein is CASRGAVIRRTPSYEQYF.

This clone occurred many times. With the read ending 3 residues before the CDR3 end, the germline J gene is used to fill in that end. The rearrangement uses TRBV5-1 and TRBJ1-1, with 10 bases fitting TRBD1. Germline V gene lookup returns CDR1 SGHRS and CDR2 YFSETQ. The CDR3 covers 18 residues. With V trimmed by 2 bases and J by 3 bases, 13 bases remained unmatched. The covered CDR3 bases are TGCGCCAGCAGCTTAGGATCCTATTTAGGACAGGGGGACACTGAA. It translates to CASSLGSYLGQGDTE. The entire CDR3 reads CASSLGSYLGQGDTEAFF.

Ten or more counts support this clone. The CDR3 is cut off 3 residues early in the read; its end comes from the germline J gene. The chain combines TRBV6-2 or TRBV6-3 with TRBJ2-7, with 9 nucleotides matching TRBD2. The J segment lost 0 bases and the V segment lost 7 bases, leaving 10 bases of the junction unmatched. This CDR3 spans 16 amino acids. Germline CDR1 reads MNHEY; CDR2 reads SVGEGT. The CDR3 is CASTPWASGTSYEQYF. The part of the CDR3 DNA that was read is TGTGCCAGCACCCCATGGGCTAGCGGGACCTCCTACGAG.

This clone was observed at least ten times. The CDR3 end is not reached by the read, which stops 3 residues before it; the germline J gene fills it in. This sequence joins TRBV12-5 and TRBJ1-2, with D unclear. CDR3 size: 13 residues. Germline CDR1 and CDR2: LGHNT and FRNRAP. The V end lost 5 bases, the J end lost 1 base, and 8 bases lay between the germline ends. The CDR3 DNA, read in part, is TGTGCTAGTGGTCTGGCAGGTAACTATGGC. This translates into CASGLAGNYG. The entire CDR3 sequence reads CASGLAGNYGYTF.

This clone was counted ten times or more. The DNA ends 3 residues before the CDR3 does, and the rest of the CDR3 is filled in from the germline J gene. The V call is TRBV18, the J call TRBJ1-1; D is possibly TRBD1 (5 bases). CDR1 is KGHSH and CDR2 is LQKENI in the germline V gene. The CDR3 spans 13 residues. Deletions cut 6 bases from V and 1 base from J, with 9 bases between. Partial CDR3 DNA: TGTGCCAGCTCGGGGGGTACGAACACTGAA. Protein sequence: CASSGGTNTE. The entire CDR3 protein is CASSGGTNTEAFF. The complete variable domain, with remaining parts taken from reference TRBV18 and TRBJ1-1, reads NAGVMQNPRHLVRRRGQEARLRCSPMKGHSHVYWYRQLPEEGLKFMVYLQKENIIDESGMPKERFSAEFPKEGPSILRIQQVVRGDSAAYFCASSGGTNTEAFFGQGTRLTVV.

This clone was observed a few times. The DNA ends 3 residues before the CDR3 does, and the rest of the CDR3 is filled in from the germline J gene. This chain connects TRBV30 to TRBJ1-2, with D perhaps matching TRBD1 (6 bases). The CDR3 totals 15 residues. Germline V lookup: CDR1 GTSNPN, CDR2 SVGIG (reference sequence). The CDR3 sequence is CAWGLLGGSTDTYTF. Incomplete CDR3 DNA: TGTGCCTGGGGGTTGCTAGGGGGAAGCACAGATACC.